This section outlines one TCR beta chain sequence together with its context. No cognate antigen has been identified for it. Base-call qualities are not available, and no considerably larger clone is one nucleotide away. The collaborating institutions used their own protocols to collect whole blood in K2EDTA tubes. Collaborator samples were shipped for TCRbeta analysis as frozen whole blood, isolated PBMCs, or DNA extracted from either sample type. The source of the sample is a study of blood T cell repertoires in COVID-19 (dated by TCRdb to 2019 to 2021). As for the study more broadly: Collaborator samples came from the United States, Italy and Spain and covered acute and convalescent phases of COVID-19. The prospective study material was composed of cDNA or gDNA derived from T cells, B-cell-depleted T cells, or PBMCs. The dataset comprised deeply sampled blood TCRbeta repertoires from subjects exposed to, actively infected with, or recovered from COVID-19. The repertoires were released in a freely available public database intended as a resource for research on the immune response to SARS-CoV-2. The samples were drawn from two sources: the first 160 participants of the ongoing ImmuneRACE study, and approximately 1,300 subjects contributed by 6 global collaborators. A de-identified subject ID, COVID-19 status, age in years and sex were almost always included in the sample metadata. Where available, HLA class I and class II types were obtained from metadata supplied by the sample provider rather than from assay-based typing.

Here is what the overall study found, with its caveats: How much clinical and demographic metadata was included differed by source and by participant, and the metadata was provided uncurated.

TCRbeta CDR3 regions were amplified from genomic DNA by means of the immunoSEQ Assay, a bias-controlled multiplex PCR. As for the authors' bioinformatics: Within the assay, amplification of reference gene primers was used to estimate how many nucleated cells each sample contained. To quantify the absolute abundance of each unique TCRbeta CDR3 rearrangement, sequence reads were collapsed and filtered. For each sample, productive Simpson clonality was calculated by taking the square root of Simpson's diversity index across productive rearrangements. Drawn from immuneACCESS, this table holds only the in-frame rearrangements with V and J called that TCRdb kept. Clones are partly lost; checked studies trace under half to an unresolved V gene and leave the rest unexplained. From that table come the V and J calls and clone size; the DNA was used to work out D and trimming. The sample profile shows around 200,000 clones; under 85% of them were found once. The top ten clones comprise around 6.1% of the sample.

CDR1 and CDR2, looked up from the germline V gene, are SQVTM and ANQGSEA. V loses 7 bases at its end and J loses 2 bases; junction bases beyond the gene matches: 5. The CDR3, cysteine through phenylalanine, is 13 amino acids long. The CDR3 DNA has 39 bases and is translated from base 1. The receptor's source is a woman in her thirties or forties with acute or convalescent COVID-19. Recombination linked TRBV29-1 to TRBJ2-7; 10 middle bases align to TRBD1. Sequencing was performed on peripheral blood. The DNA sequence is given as TGCAGCGGGGGACAGGGGCACCCCTACGAGCAGTACTTC. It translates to CSGGQGHPYEQYF.